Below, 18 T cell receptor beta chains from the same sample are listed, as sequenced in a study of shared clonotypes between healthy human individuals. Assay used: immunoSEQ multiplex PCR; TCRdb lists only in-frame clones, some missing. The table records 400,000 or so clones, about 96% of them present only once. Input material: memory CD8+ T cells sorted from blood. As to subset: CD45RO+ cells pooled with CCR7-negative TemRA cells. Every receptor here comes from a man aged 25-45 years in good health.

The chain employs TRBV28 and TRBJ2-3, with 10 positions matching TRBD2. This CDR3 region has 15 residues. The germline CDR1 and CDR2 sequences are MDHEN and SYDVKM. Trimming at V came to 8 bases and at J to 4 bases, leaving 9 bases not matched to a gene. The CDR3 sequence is CASRPSGSLADTQYF. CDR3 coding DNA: TGTGCCAGCCGCCCTAGCGGGAGTCTCGCAGATACGCAGTATTTT. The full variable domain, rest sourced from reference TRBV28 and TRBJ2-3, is DVKVTQSSRYLVKRTGEKVFLECVQDMDHENMFWYRQDPGLGLRLIYFSYDVKMKEKGDIPEGYSVSREKKERFSLILESASTNQTSMYLCASRPSGSLADTQYFGPGTRLTVL.

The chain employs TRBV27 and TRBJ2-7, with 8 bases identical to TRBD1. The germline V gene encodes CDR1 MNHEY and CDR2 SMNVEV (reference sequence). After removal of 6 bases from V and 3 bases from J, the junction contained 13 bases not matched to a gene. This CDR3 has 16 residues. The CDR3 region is CASSSTRDRYHYEQYF. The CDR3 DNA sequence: TGTGCCAGCAGCTCAACCCGGGACAGGTACCACTACGAGCAGTACTTC.

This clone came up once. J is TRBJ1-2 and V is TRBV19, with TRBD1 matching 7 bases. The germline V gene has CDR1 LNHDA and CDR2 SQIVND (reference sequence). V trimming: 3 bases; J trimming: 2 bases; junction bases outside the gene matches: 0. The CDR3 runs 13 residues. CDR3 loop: CASSMDRNYGYTF. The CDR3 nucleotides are TGTGCCAGTAGTATGGACAGGAACTATGGCTACACCTTC.

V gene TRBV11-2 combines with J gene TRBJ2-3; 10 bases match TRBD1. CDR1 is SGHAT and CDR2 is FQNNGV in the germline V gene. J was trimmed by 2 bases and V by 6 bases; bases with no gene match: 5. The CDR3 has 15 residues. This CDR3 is CASRWGQGYTDTQYF. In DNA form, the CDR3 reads TGTGCCAGCAGATGGGGACAGGGGTACACAGATACGCAGTATTTT.

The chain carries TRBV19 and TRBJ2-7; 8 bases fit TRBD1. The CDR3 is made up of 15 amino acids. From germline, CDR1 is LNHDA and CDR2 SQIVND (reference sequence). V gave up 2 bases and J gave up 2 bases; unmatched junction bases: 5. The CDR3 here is CASSIRAGGPYEQYF. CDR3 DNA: TGTGCCAGTAGTATAAGGGCAGGGGGCCCCTACGAGCAGTACTTC.

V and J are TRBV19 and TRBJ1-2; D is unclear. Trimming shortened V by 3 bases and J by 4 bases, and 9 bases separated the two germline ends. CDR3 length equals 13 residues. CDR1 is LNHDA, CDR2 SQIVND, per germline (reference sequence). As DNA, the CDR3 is TGTGCCAGTAGTATTCGGAGGTCCTATGGCTACACCTTC. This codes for CASSIRRSYGYTF.

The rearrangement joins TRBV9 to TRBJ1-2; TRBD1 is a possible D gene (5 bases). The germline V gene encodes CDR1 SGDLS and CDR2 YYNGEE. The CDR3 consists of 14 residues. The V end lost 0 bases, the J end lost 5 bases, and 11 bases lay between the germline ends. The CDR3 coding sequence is TGTGCCAGCAGCGTAGACGAGGGGCGGTATGGCTACACCTTC. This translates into CASSVDEGRYGYTF.

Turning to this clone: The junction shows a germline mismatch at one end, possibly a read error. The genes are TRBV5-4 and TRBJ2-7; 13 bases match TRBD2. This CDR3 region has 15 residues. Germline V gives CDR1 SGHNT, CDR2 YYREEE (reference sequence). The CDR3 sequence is CASSLGGWGLAGPTF. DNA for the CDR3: TGTGCCAGCAGCTTGGGTGGGTGGGGACTAGCGGGACCGACTTTC.

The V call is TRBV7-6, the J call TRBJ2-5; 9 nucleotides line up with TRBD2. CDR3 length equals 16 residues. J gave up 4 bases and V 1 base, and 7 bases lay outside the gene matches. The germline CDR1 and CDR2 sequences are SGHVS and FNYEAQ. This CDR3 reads CASSLVGGRAGETQYF. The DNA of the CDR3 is TGTGCCAGCAGCTTAGTCGGCGGGAGGGCCGGAGAGACCCAGTACTTC.

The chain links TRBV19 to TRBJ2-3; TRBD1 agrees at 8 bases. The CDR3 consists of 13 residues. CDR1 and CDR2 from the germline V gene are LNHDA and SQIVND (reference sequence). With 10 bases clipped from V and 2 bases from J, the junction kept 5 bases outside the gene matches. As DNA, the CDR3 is TGTGCCATTTCACAGGGGGACACAGATACGCAGTATTTT. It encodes CAISQGDTDTQYF.

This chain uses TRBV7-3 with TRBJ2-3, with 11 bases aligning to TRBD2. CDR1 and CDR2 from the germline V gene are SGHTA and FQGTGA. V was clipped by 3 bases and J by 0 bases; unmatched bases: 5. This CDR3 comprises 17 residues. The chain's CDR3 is CASSFRGLAASTDTQYF. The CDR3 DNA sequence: TGTGCCAGCAGCTTCAGGGGACTAGCGGCTAGCACAGATACGCAGTATTTT.

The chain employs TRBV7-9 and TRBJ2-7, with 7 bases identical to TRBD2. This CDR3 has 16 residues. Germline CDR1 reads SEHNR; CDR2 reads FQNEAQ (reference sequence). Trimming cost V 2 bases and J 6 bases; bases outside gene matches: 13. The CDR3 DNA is TGTGCCAGCAGCTTATTCGCGATCTATAGCGGGCCCGAGCAGTACTTC. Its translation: CASSLFAIYSGPEQYF.

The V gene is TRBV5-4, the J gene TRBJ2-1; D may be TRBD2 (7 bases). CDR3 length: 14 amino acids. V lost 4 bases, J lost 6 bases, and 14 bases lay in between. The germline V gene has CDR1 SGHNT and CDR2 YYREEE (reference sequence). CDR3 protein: CASSLGAGVNEQFF. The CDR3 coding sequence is TGTGCCAGCAGCCTGGGGGCGGGAGTCAATGAGCAGTTCTTC.

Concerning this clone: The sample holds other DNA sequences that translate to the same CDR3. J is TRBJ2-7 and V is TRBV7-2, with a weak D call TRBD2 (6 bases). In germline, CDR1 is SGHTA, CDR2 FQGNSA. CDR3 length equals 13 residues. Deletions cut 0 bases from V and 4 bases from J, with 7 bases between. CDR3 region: CASSLARGYEQYF. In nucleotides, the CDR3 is TGTGCCAGCAGCTTAGCACGGGGGTACGAGCAGTACTTC.

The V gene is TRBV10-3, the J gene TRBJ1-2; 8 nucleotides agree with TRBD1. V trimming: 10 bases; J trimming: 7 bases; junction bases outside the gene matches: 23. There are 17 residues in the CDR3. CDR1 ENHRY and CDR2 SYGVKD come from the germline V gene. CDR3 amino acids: CATTSNQASGGLGGYTF. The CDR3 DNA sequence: TGTGCCACCACATCGAACCAGGCCTCAGGGGGCCTGGGTGGCTACACCTTC.

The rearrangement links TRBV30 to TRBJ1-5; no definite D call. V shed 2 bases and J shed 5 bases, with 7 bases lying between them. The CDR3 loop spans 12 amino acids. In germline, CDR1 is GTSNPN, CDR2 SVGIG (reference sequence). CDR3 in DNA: TGTGCCTGGAGTTCTGTGTATCAGCCCCAGCATTTT. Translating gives CAWSSVYQPQHF.

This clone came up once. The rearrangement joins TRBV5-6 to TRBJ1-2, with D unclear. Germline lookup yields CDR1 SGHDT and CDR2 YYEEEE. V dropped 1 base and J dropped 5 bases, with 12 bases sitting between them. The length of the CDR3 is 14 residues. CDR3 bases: TGTGCCAGCAGCTTGAGACTGGGCTATTATGGCTACACCTTC. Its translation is CASSLRLGYYGYTF. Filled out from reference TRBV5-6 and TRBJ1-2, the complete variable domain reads DAGVTQSPTHLIKTRGQQVTLRCSPKSGHDTVSWYQQALGQGPQFIFQYYEEEERQRGNFPDRFSGHQFPNYSSELNVNALLLGDSALYLCASSLRLGYYGYTFGSGTRLTVV.

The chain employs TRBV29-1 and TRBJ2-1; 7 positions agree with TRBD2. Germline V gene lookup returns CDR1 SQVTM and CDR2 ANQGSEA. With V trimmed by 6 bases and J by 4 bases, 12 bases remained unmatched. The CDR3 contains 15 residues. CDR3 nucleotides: TGCAGCGTAAGGGGATTACGGGGGGATTACAATGAGCAGTTCTTC. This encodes CSVRGLRGDYNEQFF.